Here is one T cell receptor (beta chain) with its context. Its antigen is still unknown. Base-call qualities are not available, and no considerably larger clone is one nucleotide away. This specimen comes from a study of T-cell memory formation after mild COVID-19 (dated by TCRdb to the early 2020s). With respect to the entire study: Most TCR sequence clusters were specific to one of the two donors. T-cell clones expanding and contracting after mild COVID-19 in a couple of donors were tracked by longitudinal TCRalpha and TCRbeta repertoire sequencing. Two young, previously healthy adult volunteers made up the cohort, one male and one female.

From its cysteine to its phenylalanine, the CDR3 spans 13 amino acids. CDR3 DNA only is kept here, 39 bases in frame from base 1. V loses 2 bases of germline sequence and J loses 3 bases, and the interval between the two ends is 7 bases. Sequences SGHTA (CDR1) and FQGNSA (CDR2) are obtained from the germline V gene. Instrument used: Illumina NovaSeq 6000. TCRalpha and TCRbeta cDNA libraries were constructed by 5'RACE with constant-segment primers, with sample barcodes and unique molecular identifiers being introduced. Trizol reagent was used to extract RNA from every sample. Amplification of the libraries took two PCR steps, and the second step added a second sample barcode plus Illumina TruSeq adapters. Sequencing of libraries was performed on an Illumina NovaSeq with 2 x 150 bp paired-end reads. On the authors' methods: Demultiplexing of reads and collapsing into UMI-guided consensus sequences were performed with migec v1.2.7. Using mixcr v2.1.11, UMI consensuses were aligned to TRA and TRB V and J templates and then assembled into clonotypes. Expanded or contracted clonotypes were those called significant by both edgeR and NoisET, with noise models trained on biological replicates. edgeR calls used a false discovery rate-adjusted p below 0.01 and a log2 fold-change threshold of 1. As an exploratory analysis of dynamics, PCA with hierarchical clustering was applied to max-normalized trajectories of the 1000 most abundant clonotypes. Separately sequenced CD4+ and CD8+ repertoires were used to assign the CD4 or CD8 phenotype of responding clones. TCRdb reprocessed the public reads (quality trimming at Q25 with fastp, clone calling with MiXCR) and kept in-frame beta chains. Each record represents a unique CDR3 protein, reported with the most common genes and DNA among its rows. These V and J calls rely on TCRdb rather than the paper's analysis. Recorded for this sample are some 150,000 distinct CDR3 sequences; 15% to 20% of them occurred a single time. The biggest ten clones account for approximately 2% of the sample.

PBMCs were isolated by Ficoll-Paque density gradient centrifugation. Broad study findings and their caveats: The study covered only two mild cases, and larger cohorts including severe cases with pre-infection samples were considered necessary. Some responding clones were detected in pre-infection memory, which suggested that pre-existing cross-reactive memory T cells had joined the SARS-CoV-2 response. Clones that contracted from day 15 to 85 showed balanced CD4/CD8 phenotypes, whereas a second wave of clones that expanded from day 15 to 37 leaned towards CD4+. Contracting CD4+ clones appeared mostly in the CM and EM memory subsets, whereas CD8+ clones were enriched in EMRA. The second-wave clones that peaked on day 37 were not confirmed to be SARS-CoV-2 specific.

This clonotype originated in an adult woman who had mild COVID-19 (a few samples of this study predate the infection). The sample titles of this study are shuffled in the database, so cell type and time point are left out; the donor was told from shared clones. Here the chain combines TRBV7-2 and TRBJ1-1, with TRBD1 as a weak D call on 6 bases. The sample was PBMCs or a T cell subset sorted from them (not recorded which). CDR3 reads: CASSLYRDTEAFF. The nucleotide sequence is TGTGCCAGCAGCTTATACAGGGACACTGAAGCTTTCTTT.